The rows below give T cell receptor beta chains drawn from one sample of a study of prognosis after radiotherapy for stage I lung cancer. TCRdb redid the calling of the multiplex PCR reads with MiXCR, one entry per CDR3 protein. This sample has more than 15,000 distinct CDR3 sequences; around three fifths occur once, and the top ten carry about 25%. This specimen consisted of PBMCs, obtained before or after stereotactic body radiation therapy (not recorded which). The receptor source for this set is a donor of 50 years or more with non-small cell lung cancer. The CDR3 runs from the conserved cysteine through the conserved F or W. D genes are given only for firm matches. Where a row states a size, it is once, few, many or the class of an expanded clone; other rows omit it.

clone size	J gene	D gene	V gene	CDR3 protein	CDR3 DNA
many	TRBJ2-3	NA	TRBV12-3/TRBV12-4	CASGIGAGGTDTQYF	TGTGCCAGCGGTATCGGGGCGGGCGGCACAGATACGCAGTATTTT
medium-sized	TRBJ2-1	TRBD2	TRBV25-1	CASSEEGLAGGHEQFF	TGTGCCAGCAGTGAAGAAGGACTAGCGGGAGGACATGAGCAGTTCTTC
many	TRBJ2-7	TRBD1	TRBV4-1	CASSSYRGNNEQYF	TGCGCCAGCAGCTCTTACAGGGGTAACAACGAGCAGTACTTC
NA	TRBJ1-2	NA	TRBV25-1	CASRAGTLGWYTF	TGTGCCAGCAGGGCGGGGACCCTAGGGTGGTACACCTTC
NA	TRBJ1-2	NA	TRBV11-2	CASSLTAHGYTF	TGTGCCAGCAGCTTGACAGCACATGGCTACACCTTC
medium-sized	TRBJ2-3	NA	TRBV27	CASSLSGGTDTQYF	TGTGCCAGCAGTTTATCGGGGGGCACAGATACGCAGTATTTT
many	TRBJ2-1	TRBD2	TRBV9	CASSVELAGYNEQFF	TGTGCCAGCAGCGTAGAACTAGCGGGTTACAATGAGCAGTTCTTC
many	TRBJ2-1	NA	TRBV5-4	CASSPRSYNEQFF	TGTGCCAGCAGTCCACGGAGCTACAATGAGCAGTTCTTC
NA	TRBJ2-1	TRBD2	TRBV27	CASSSGLANEQFF	TGTGCCAGCAGTTCCGGACTAGCCAATGAGCAGTTCTTC
NA	TRBJ2-7	TRBD1	TRBV11-3	CASSVRDRTYEQYF	TGTGCCAGCAGCGTCCGGGACAGGACCTACGAGCAGTACTTC
NA	TRBJ1-1	NA	TRBV2	CASRERGDTEAFF	TGTGCCAGCAGGGAGAGGGGGGACACTGAAGCTTTCTTT
NA	TRBJ2-1	TRBD2	TRBV7-2	CASSLVVLAGGWGYNEQFF	TGTGCCAGCAGCTTAGTGGTACTAGCGGGAGGATGGGGGTACAATGAGCAGTTCTTC
many	TRBJ2-2	NA	TRBV10-2	CASSDRAGHGELFF	TGCGCCAGCAGTGATCGGGCGGGACACGGGGAGCTGTTTTTT
NA	TRBJ2-3	TRBD2	TRBV28	CASSLHPAGTQSWDTQYF	TGTGCCAGCAGTTTACACCCAGCGGGAACACAAAGTTGGGATACGCAGTATTTT
NA	TRBJ2-2	NA	TRBV19	CASQRSTGELFF	TGTGCCAGCCAGAGGAGTACCGGGGAGCTGTTTTTT
NA	TRBJ1-2	NA	TRBV4-2	CASSPEWTNYGYTF	TGTGCCAGCAGCCCAGAGTGGACTAATTATGGCTACACCTTC
many	TRBJ2-1	TRBD2	TRBV6-2/TRBV6-3	CASSPRGRETDEQFF	TGTGCCAGCAGTCCTCGTGGGCGGGAGACCGATGAGCAGTTCTTC
NA	TRBJ2-3	NA	TRBV7-2	CASRTGSTDTQYF	TGTGCCAGCAGAACTGGTTCCACAGATACGCAGTATTTT
NA	TRBJ2-7	NA	TRBV6-1	CASQPEAGATYEQYF	TGTGCCAGCCAGCCCGAGGCGGGCGCTACCTACGAGCAGTACTTC
NA	TRBJ2-5	NA	TRBV19	CASSIPGGGPEGGTQYF	TGTGCCAGTAGTATTCCCGGTGGGGGGCCGGAGGGGGGGACCCAGTACTTC